This T cell receptor beta chain was profiled in a study of shared clonotypes between healthy human individuals. V gave up 4 bases and J gave up 8 bases; unmatched junction bases: 6. The germline V gene has CDR1 SGHDT and CDR2 YYEEEE. The CDR3 loop spans 13 amino acids. The study ran the assay at deep level. Genomic DNA of each subset was evenly split across several immunoSEQ plates. Unsorted PBMC replicate PCRs used 300 to 350 ng DNA, 32,000 or so T cell genomes. Sequencing was performed with immunoSEQ multiplex PCR; in TCRdb, only in-frame clones are kept and a portion is missing. The data show about 480,000 clones, approximately 79% seen once.

The source is a middle-aged woman in good health. Some clones in this sample may be carry-over from other donors' samples. The chain uses TRBV5-6 and TRBJ1-2; 9 positions agree with TRBD1. Sequenced: PBMCs. The CDR3 DNA follows: TGTGCCAGCAGCCACCCGACAGGGGGGGGCTACACCTTC. Protein: CASSHPTGGGYTF.